The 25 T cell receptor beta chains given below trace back to one sample, sequenced in a study of T cell repertoires in ileal Crohn's disease. The protocol was immunoSEQ multiplex PCR, while the TCRdb copy is restricted to in-frame clones and leaves out a portion. The sample contains over 1,500 clones, roughly nine tenths of which appear only once. Regarding time point: inflamed ileum from the surgical specimen. Sequences were obtained from ileal tissue. These TCRs come from an adult with Crohn's disease.

A remark on this clone: No conserved phenylalanine or tryptophan ends this CDR3, so it is likely a read error. It is unclear where the CDR3 begins or ends on the DNA, so no DNA is shown, and the CDR3 is as TCRdb lists it. This chain joins TRBV2 and TRBJ2-7. The CDR3 is 11 amino acids long, termini counted. From germline, CDR1 is SNHLY and CDR2 FYNNEI. The CDR3: CASSDSGTECL.

This clone came up a few times. The rearrangement uses TRBV2 and TRBJ2-1; no firm D call. Germline V CDR1 and CDR2: SNHLY, FYNNEI. The CDR3 has 17 residues. Between the trimmed V and J ends, which lost 8 bases and 4 bases, there was a span of 24 bases. The CDR3 is CASGSTRSNPLYNEQFF. The CDR3 DNA reads as TGTGCCAGCGGAAGTACGCGGTCCAACCCACTTTACAATGAGCAGTTCTTC.

CDR3 nucleotides: TGTGCCACCTCACGCAGAGGGTCTGGGGCCAACGTCCTGACTTTC. It codes for CATSRRGSGANVLTF. V is TRBV13 and J is TRBJ2-6, with a weak D call TRBD2 (5 bases). Germline values: CDR1 PRHDT, CDR2 FYEKMQ (reference sequence). V was cut by 10 bases and J by 1 base, with 14 bases left in between. The CDR3 consists of 15 residues.

Turning to this clone: At one of its ends the junction is not consistent with the germline gene, which may arise from a read error. This sequence joins TRBV6-5 and TRBJ2-3; 10 bases map to TRBD2. This CDR3 has 13 amino acids. Germline V gives CDR1 MNHEY, CDR2 SVGAGI. Here the CDR3 reads CASSYGLAAPFKF. The CDR3 DNA is TGTGCCAGCAGTTACGGACTAGCGGCCCCCTTTAAATTT.

The rearrangement links TRBV30 to TRBJ1-4; 10 nucleotides align to TRBD1. After removal of 5 bases from V and 7 bases from J, the junction contained 4 bases not matched to a gene. Germline V lookup: CDR1 GTSNPN, CDR2 SVGIG (reference sequence). The CDR3 loop spans 13 amino acids. This CDR3 reads CAWGQGVGEKLFF. CDR3 nucleotide sequence: TGTGCCTGGGGACAGGGGGTTGGTGAAAAACTGTTTTTT.

The V gene is TRBV27, the J gene TRBJ2-6, with 7 bases that match TRBD1. Germline V gives CDR1 MNHEY, CDR2 SMNVEV (reference sequence). V lost 5 bases and J lost 0; bases outside the gene matches: 7. The CDR3 runs 17 residues. This chain's CDR3 is CASSGGQYRSGANVLTF. DNA of the CDR3: TGTGCCAGCAGTGGGGGACAGTACCGCTCTGGGGCCAACGTCCTGACTTTC.

J is TRBJ2-7 and V is TRBV25-1, with 8 bases identical to TRBD1. The CDR3 sequence is 15 residues long. With V trimmed by 2 bases and J by 6 bases, 9 bases remained unmatched. From germline, CDR1 is MGHDK and CDR2 SYGVNS. This CDR3 reads CASSEEDRAIFEQYF. Written as DNA, the CDR3 is TGTGCCAGCAGTGAAGAGGACAGGGCCATCTTCGAGCAGTACTTC.

The V gene is TRBV6-5, the J gene TRBJ2-7, with 14 nucleotides matching TRBD2. Germline V lookup: CDR1 MNHEY, CDR2 SVGAGI. The junction had 4 bases not matched to a gene; V was cut back by 8 bases and J by 4 bases. CDR3 size: 14 residues. The DNA for the CDR3 is TGTGCCAGCTTCGGACTAGCGGGGGGATACGAGCAGTACTTC. It translates to CASFGLAGGYEQYF.

This rearrangement joins TRBV30 to TRBJ2-6; TRBD1 might be the D (6 bases). Germline CDR1 GTSNPN, CDR2 SVGIG (reference sequence). Trimming pared 8 bases from V and 2 bases from J, leaving 10 bases between. The CDR3 length is 13 residues. CDR3 in DNA: TGTGCCGGAGACAGGACTGGGGCCAACGTCCTGACTTTC. It is translated as CAGDRTGANVLTF.

CDR3 amino acids: CASSLNPAEGTNTGELFF. Written as DNA, the CDR3 is TGTGCCAGCAGCTTAAACCCGGCGGAGGGAACGAACACCGGGGAGCTGTTTTTT. The chain links TRBV9 to TRBJ2-2, with D perhaps TRBD2 (6 bases). V was shortened by 4 bases and J by 0 bases, with 19 bases between the two germline ends. This CDR3 has 18 amino acids. Germline V gene data show CDR1 as SGDLS and CDR2 as YYNGEE.

This clone was recorded once. CDR3 nucleotide sequence: TGTGCCAGCAGATCGGGACAGACCTCCAATCAGCCCCAGCATTTT. Protein sequence: CASRSGQTSNQPQHF. This sequence joins TRBV6-6 and TRBJ1-5, with 7 bases aligning to TRBD1. The V segment lost 6 bases and the J segment 3 bases; nucleotides outside the gene matches: 8. This CDR3 contains 15 residues. Germline CDR1 reads MNHNY; CDR2 reads SVGAGI (reference sequence).

This sequence joins TRBV5-1 and TRBJ1-3; weak D call: TRBD1 (6 bases). Germline assignment: CDR1 SGHRS and CDR2 YFSETQ. V was shortened by 1 base and J by 8 bases, with 10 bases between the two germline ends. The CDR3 totals 13 residues. This CDR3 reads CASSLNRDDTIYF. The CDR3 bases are TGCGCCAGCAGCTTGAACAGGGACGACACCATATATTTT.

The CDR3 DNA reads TGTGCCAGCAGCATTCCAGGGGGCGTCGATGGCTACACCTTC. It specifies CASSIPGGVDGYTF. V and J are TRBV9 and TRBJ1-2; 8 bases line up with TRBD1. This CDR3 has 14 amino acids. Germline lookup yields CDR1 SGDLS and CDR2 YYNGEE. With 4 bases clipped from V and 6 bases from J, the junction kept 8 bases outside the gene matches.

This chain connects TRBV6-5 to TRBJ2-6, with D uncertain. Germline loops: CDR1 MNHEY, CDR2 SVGAGI. Trimming took 2 bases from V and 0 from J, leaving 8 bases between them. This CDR3 has 16 amino acids. Here the CDR3 reads CASSYVLTSGANVLTF. CDR3 sequence (DNA): TGTGCCAGCAGTTACGTTTTGACCTCTGGGGCCAACGTCCTGACTTTC.

This clone is a singleton in its sample. The rearrangement links TRBV21-1 to TRBJ2-1. TRBV21-1 is marked as a pseudogene. This CDR3 contains 15 residues. This CDR3 reads CASSKERAATNEQFF. Here the CDR3 DNA reads TGTGCCAGCAGCAAAGAACGGGCGGCTACAAATGAGCAGTTCTTC.

The rearrangement links TRBV4-2 to TRBJ2-2; the D gene is possibly TRBD1 (5 bases). CDR3 length equals 16 residues. Germline CDR1 is LGHNA and CDR2 is YNFKEQ. With 1 base removed from V and 2 bases from J, the gap between germline ends came to 11 bases. CDR3 in amino acids: CASSQGQSFNTGELFF. CDR3 DNA sequence: TGTGCCAGCAGCCAAGGACAGTCTTTTAACACCGGGGAGCTGTTTTTT.

The rearrangement links TRBV7-2 to TRBJ1-2, with TRBD1 as a possible D gene (6 bases). Germline V CDR1 and CDR2: SGHTA, FQGNSA. The CDR3 has 16 amino acids. V was cut by 2 bases and J by 8 bases, with 21 bases left in between. The CDR3 reads CASSLSSGQTVGGYTF. The CDR3 DNA sequence: TGTGCCAGCAGCTTATCGTCCGGACAGACCGTCGGGGGCTACACCTTC.

The gene calls are TRBV18 and TRBJ2-1, with D perhaps TRBD1 (6 bases). The germline V and J ends were trimmed by 2 bases and 0 bases, with 14 bases remaining between them. This CDR3 comprises 17 residues. Per germline, CDR1 KGHSH and CDR2 LQKENI. The CDR3 coding sequence is TGTGCCAGCTCACCAAACTCCGGACAGAGCTCCTACAATGAGCAGTTCTTC. It translates to CASSPNSGQSSYNEQFF.

This clone has more than one count but fewer than ten. The J gene is TRBJ1-1, the V gene TRBV2, with D possibly TRBD1 on 5 matching bases. CDR3 size: 13 residues. V was trimmed by 5 bases and J by 8 bases, leaving 15 bases between them. The germline CDR1 and CDR2 sequences are SNHLY and FYNNEI. The CDR3 loop is CASSPPRGDEAFF. DNA of the CDR3: TGTGCCAGCAGTCCACCCCGTGGGGACGAAGCTTTCTTT.

The chain links TRBV29-1 to TRBJ1-1, with a tentative D call TRBD1 (5 bases). CDR1 is SQVTM and CDR2 is ANQGSEA in the germline V gene. This CDR3 spans 13 amino acids. The V and J ends lost 6 bases and 7 bases respectively, with 18 bases between them. In DNA, the CDR3 is TGCAGCGTGATAGAGGGGTCAATCGGTGAAGCTTTCTTT. Residues: CSVIEGSIGEAFF.

V and J are TRBV28 and TRBJ2-7; D assignment may be TRBD1 or TRBD2 (5 bases each). Germline loops: CDR1 MDHEN, CDR2 SYDVKM. V dropped 10 bases and J dropped 10 bases, with 23 bases sitting between them. This CDR3 has 13 amino acids. CDR3 in amino acids: CATWDPLKMGQYF. The CDR3 DNA reads TGTGCCACCTGGGACCCGCTGAAAATGGGTCAGTACTTC.

V gene TRBV10-3 combines with J gene TRBJ2-7; 9 bases align to TRBD1. V was pared by 7 bases and J by 4 bases, with 5 bases of the junction left unmatched. The CDR3 runs to 13 residues. Germline loops: CDR1 ENHRY, CDR2 SYGVKD. This chain's CDR3 is CAINTGGVYEQYF. DNA for the CDR3: TGTGCCATCAACACAGGGGGCGTTTACGAGCAGTACTTC.

Comment on this clone: The junction departs from the called germline gene at one end, perhaps through a read error. The V gene is TRBV5-4, the J gene TRBJ2-1; D gene unclear. This CDR3 has 13 amino acids. CDR1 is SGHNT, CDR2 YYREEE, per germline (reference sequence). Written as DNA, the CDR3 is TGTGCCAGCAGGTTGGACTCCTACAATGAGCAGTTCTTC. Protein product: CASRLDSYNEQFF.

The V gene is TRBV19, the J gene TRBJ2-1, with 7 bases that match TRBD2. Per germline, CDR1 LNHDA and CDR2 SQIVND (reference sequence). The CDR3 has 17 amino acids. The junction had 10 bases not matched to a gene; V was cut back by 3 bases and J by 2 bases. CDR3 nucleotide sequence: TGTGCCAGTAGTATGAACTTGGGGGGGATAACCTACAATGAGCAGTTCTTC. This encodes CASSMNLGGITYNEQFF.

This chain links TRBV15 with TRBJ1-3; D is undetermined. The CDR3 is 15 residues long. With 2 bases removed from V and 0 bases from J, the gap between germline ends came to 8 bases. Germline-derived CDR1 and CDR2 are LNHNV and YYDKDF (reference sequence). The CDR3 DNA reads TGTGCCACCAGCAGAAACCGAGACTCTGGAAACACCATATATTTT. Translated: CATSRNRDSGNTIYF.